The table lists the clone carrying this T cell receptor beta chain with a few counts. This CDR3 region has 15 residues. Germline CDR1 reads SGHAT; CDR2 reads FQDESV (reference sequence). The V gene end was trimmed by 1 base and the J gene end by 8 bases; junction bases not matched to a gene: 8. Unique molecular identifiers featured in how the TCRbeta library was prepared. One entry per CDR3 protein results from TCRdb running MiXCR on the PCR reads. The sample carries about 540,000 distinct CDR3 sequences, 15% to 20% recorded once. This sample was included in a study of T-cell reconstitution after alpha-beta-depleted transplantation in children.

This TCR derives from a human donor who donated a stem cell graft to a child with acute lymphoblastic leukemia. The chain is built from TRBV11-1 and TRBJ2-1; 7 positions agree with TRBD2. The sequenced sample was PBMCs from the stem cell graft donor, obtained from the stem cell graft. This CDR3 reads CASSLGPGRGDEQFF. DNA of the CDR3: TGTGCCAGCAGCTTAGGCCCAGGGAGGGGCGATGAGCAGTTCTTC.